What follows are 24 T cell receptor beta chains derived from one specimen sequenced in a study of CD8+ T cells in alopecia areata. RNA extraction was followed by reverse transcription into cDNA, which acted as the sequencing template. Method: immunoSEQ multiplex PCR; TCRdb's copy keeps in-frame clones and lacks some. The table includes around 200,000 clones, less than 70% detected once. Treatment reported: oral pan-JAK inhibitor, 5-10 mg twice daily. The source material was CD8+ T cells sorted from blood, sampled at week 24, from a patient treated with tofacitinib. These receptors originate from a human donor with alopecia areata.

This clone was recorded a few times. The chain employs TRBV27 and TRBJ1-1; TRBD1 is a possible D gene (5 bases). Germline CDR1 MNHEY, CDR2 SMNVEV (reference sequence). V was shortened by 8 bases and J by 1 base, with 17 bases between the two germline ends. The CDR3 contains 15 residues. The CDR3 reads CASAPVGVSNTEAFF. In DNA, the CDR3 is TGTGCCAGCGCCCCCGTGGGGGTATCGAACACTGAAGCTTTCTTT.

This chain joins TRBV27 and TRBJ2-6; TRBD1 aligns across 9 bases. The CDR3 totals 15 residues. From germline, CDR1 is MNHEY and CDR2 SMNVEV (reference sequence). The junction had 9 bases not matched to a gene; V was cut back by 4 bases and J by 11 bases. The CDR3 DNA follows: TGTGCCAGCAGTTCGACAGGGGGGGCTCTAGACGTCCTGACTTTC. Translating it yields CASSSTGGALDVLTF.

The chain uses TRBV4-1 and TRBJ1-4; the D is unclear. CDR3 length: 13 residues. Trimming left V 4 bases short and J 7 bases short, with 10 bases between. Germline V gene lookup returns CDR1 MGHRA and CDR2 YSYEKL. The CDR3 loop is CASSLIVREKLFF. CDR3 DNA sequence: TGCGCCAGCAGCCTGATCGTCCGTGAAAAACTGTTTTTT.

This chain links TRBV30 with TRBJ2-5; tentative D call: TRBD2 (5 bases). V lost 0 bases, J lost 5 bases, and 13 bases lay in between. The length of the CDR3 is 14 residues. CDR1 and CDR2 (germline): GTSNPN, SVGIG (reference sequence). CDR3: CAWSVFRTLETQYF. The DNA for the CDR3 is TGTGCCTGGAGTGTATTCCGGACTCTGGAGACCCAGTACTTC.

In its sample, this clone was seen once. The CDR3: CASSPSRADNSPLHF. CDR3 nucleotide sequence: TGCGCCAGCAGCCCCTCGAGGGCCGATAATTCACCCCTCCACTTT. This rearrangement joins TRBV4-3 to TRBJ1-6; D remains ambiguous. The V and J ends lost 4 bases and 5 bases respectively, with 12 bases between them. This CDR3 is built from 15 residues. Germline V gene data show CDR1 as LGHNA and CDR2 as YSLEER.

This clone has only one observation. The V gene is TRBV27, the J gene TRBJ1-5; D uncertain. The V and J ends lost 5 bases and 3 bases respectively, with 11 bases between them. The CDR3 sequence is 14 residues long. In germline, CDR1 is MNHEY, CDR2 SMNVEV (reference sequence). The CDR3 DNA reads TGTGCCAGCAGTCCCCGGGATAACAATCAGCCCCAGCATTTT. This translates into CASSPRDNNQPQHF.

This clone was counted a few times. The rearrangement joins TRBV4-3 to TRBJ2-7; tentatively, D is TRBD1 or TRBD2 (5 bases each). The germline V gene has CDR1 LGHNA and CDR2 YSLEER. Trimming stripped 1 base from V and 3 bases from J, with 7 bases between. This CDR3 region has 13 residues. The CDR3 reads CASSQARGYEQYF. CDR3 coding DNA: TGCGCCAGCAGCCAAGCGAGGGGCTACGAGCAGTACTTC.

The rearrangement uses TRBV30 and TRBJ2-5, with 10 bases aligning to TRBD2. Unmatched junction bases numbered 7, after V lost 1 base and J lost 5 bases. The CDR3 runs 15 residues. Germline CDR1 is GTSNPN and CDR2 is SVGIG (reference sequence). CDR3 bases: TGTGCCTGGAGTGAGTTAGCGGGGGGCGTTGAGACCCAGTACTTC. Its protein product is CAWSELAGGVETQYF.

The gene calls are TRBV9 and TRBJ2-2; 8 bases match TRBD1. With 0 bases clipped from V and 3 bases from J, the junction kept 10 bases outside the gene matches. The V gene's germline CDR1 is SGDLS and CDR2 YYNGEE. This CDR3 region has 18 residues. CDR3 in DNA: TGTGCCAGCAGCGTAGCTTGGAGGGCAGGGGGCGACACCGGGGAGCTGTTTTTT. Translated, it gives CASSVAWRAGGDTGELFF.

The rearrangement links TRBV4-3 to TRBJ2-1; perhaps TRBD1 as D (6 bases). CDR1 is LGHNA and CDR2 is YSLEER in the germline V gene. The CDR3 spans 17 residues. V dropped 0 bases and J dropped 2 bases, with 14 bases sitting between them. The CDR3 DNA is TGCGCCAGCAGCCAAGATAAGGAGACAGGTGCCTACAATGAGCAGTTCTTC. It specifies CASSQDKETGAYNEQFF.

The rearrangement links TRBV4-3 to TRBJ1-6; no clear D gene. This CDR3 region has 13 residues. Germline V gene data show CDR1 as LGHNA and CDR2 as YSLEER. Trimming took off 0 bases at V and 7 bases at J, with 4 bases between the two ends. CDR3 sequence reads: CASSQDINSPLHF. The CDR3 DNA reads TGCGCCAGCAGCCAAGATATAAATTCACCCCTCCACTTT.

This clone turned up a few times. The V and J genes are TRBV7-2 and TRBJ1-1, with D unclear. V lost 4 bases to trimming and J lost 0 bases, with 12 bases between them. There are 15 residues in the CDR3. Germline V lookup: CDR1 SGHTA, CDR2 FQGNSA. The CDR3 spells CASSSARTLNTEAFF. The CDR3 bases are TGTGCCAGCAGCTCCGCGAGGACTCTGAACACTGAAGCTTTCTTT.

This clone turned up a few times. CDR3 in DNA: TGCGCCAGCAGCTTGGTGGGGTATGAGCAGTTCTTC. Amino acid sequence: CASSLVGYEQFF. The chain carries TRBV5-1 and TRBJ2-1; no firm D call. V lost 0 bases and J lost 8, with 6 bases in between. Germline values: CDR1 SGHRS, CDR2 YFSETQ. This CDR3 spans 12 amino acids.

The chain recombines TRBV6-6 with TRBJ2-7; no reliable D call. There are 15 residues in the CDR3. Trimming took off 2 bases at V and 4 bases at J, with 15 bases between the two ends. CDR1 and CDR2 from the germline V gene are MNHNY and SVGAGI (reference sequence). The CDR3 bases are TGTGCCAGCAGTTACAAGGTTTCGACACCTTACGAGCAGTACTTC. Residues: CASSYKVSTPYEQYF.

In this sample, this clone turned up a few times. The V call is TRBV25-1, the J call TRBJ1-5; possible D gene TRBD1, 5 bases. The V end was cut by 5 bases, the J end by 1 base, with 9 bases between. The germline V gene encodes CDR1 MGHDK and CDR2 SYGVNS. The CDR3 extends over 14 amino acids. The CDR3 region has the DNA TGTGCCAGCAGTTATGGGACGAGCAATCAGCCCCAGCATTTT. It specifies CASSYGTSNQPQHF. The full variable domain, with the rest looked up from reference TRBV25-1 and TRBJ1-5, is EADIYQTPRYLVIGTGKKITLECSQTMGHDKMYWYQQDPGMELHLIHYSYGVNSTEKGDLSSESTVSRIRTEHFPLTLESARPSHTSQYLCASSYGTSNQPQHFGDGTRLSIL.

This clone was picked up a small number of times. This chain links TRBV29-1 with TRBJ2-7, with D possibly being TRBD2 (5 bases). Germline V CDR1 and CDR2: SQVTM, ANQGSEA. V lost 4 bases, J lost 3 bases, and 7 bases lay in between. CDR3 size: 11 residues. Written as DNA, the CDR3 is TGCAGCGTTGGGAGGAACTACGAGCAGTACTTC. It codes for CSVGRNYEQYF.

This rearrangement joins TRBV7-3 to TRBJ2-5, with D unresolved. From germline, CDR1 is SGHTA and CDR2 FQGTGA. The CDR3 runs 12 residues. Trimming left V 2 bases short and J 0 bases short, with 1 base between. The CDR3 region is CASSLDQETQYF. The DNA of the CDR3 is TGTGCCAGCAGCTTAGACCAAGAGACCCAGTACTTC.

This chain links TRBV25-1 with TRBJ1-2, with a tentative D call TRBD1 (5 bases). Germline V CDR1 and CDR2: MGHDK, SYGVNS. The CDR3 runs 13 residues. Trimming shortened V by 3 bases and J by 7 bases, and 12 bases separated the two germline ends. CDR3 amino acids: CASSDRVESGYTF. The CDR3 bases are TGTGCCAGCAGTGACAGGGTGGAATCTGGCTACACCTTC.

There are a few counts of this clone. This chain links TRBV5-1 with TRBJ2-1; TRBD1 matches 10 bases. The CDR3 extends over 16 amino acids. Germline lookup yields CDR1 SGHRS and CDR2 YFSETQ. The junction had 15 bases not matched to a gene; V was cut back by 7 bases and J by 8 bases. CDR3 DNA: TGCGCCAGCGGGACACACCGGGACAGGGGTCGTGATGAGCAGTTCTTC. Residues: CASGTHRDRGRDEQFF.

In this sample, this clone turned up once. The chain is built from TRBV5-1 and TRBJ1-1; D not certain. The CDR3 is 14 residues long. V was trimmed by 0 bases and J by 0 bases, leaving 6 bases between them. Germline V lookup: CDR1 SGHRS, CDR2 YFSETQ. The CDR3 coding sequence is TGCGCCAGCAGCTTGGTGGATATGAACACTGAAGCTTTCTTT. Amino acid sequence: CASSLVDMNTEAFF.

The chain recombines TRBV13 with TRBJ1-2, with TRBD1 as a possible D gene (5 bases). The V end lost 3 bases, the J end lost 0 bases, and 11 bases lay between the germline ends. This CDR3 is built from 15 residues. Germline V gives CDR1 PRHDT, CDR2 FYEKMQ (reference sequence). The CDR3, as DNA: TGTGCCAGCAGCTTGGGGCAGGAGACTAACTATGGCTACACCTTC. Protein sequence: CASSLGQETNYGYTF.

This chain connects TRBV6-5 to TRBJ2-2, with 9 bases fitting TRBD1. Looked up from germline, CDR1 is MNHEY and CDR2 is SVGAGI. The V gene end was trimmed by 6 bases and the J gene end by 7 bases; junction bases not matched to a gene: 6. This CDR3 has 14 amino acids. Written as DNA, the CDR3 is TGTGCCAGCAGGCCCGGGACAGGGTTCGGGGAGCTGTTTTTT. Its translation: CASRPGTGFGELFF.

This clone was seen a handful of times. The V call is TRBV7-9, the J call TRBJ2-1; TRBD2 aligns across 13 bases. The CDR3 is 16 residues long. V shed 5 bases, J shed 7 bases, and the junction held 8 bases outside the gene matches. The germline CDR1 and CDR2 sequences are SEHNR and FQNEAQ (reference sequence). Written as DNA, the CDR3 is TGTGCCAGCAGCCCAACTAGCGGGGGGGCAGGGAATGAGCAGTTCTTC. It is translated as CASSPTSGGAGNEQFF.

The J gene is TRBJ1-1, the V gene TRBV10-3; 7 bases fit TRBD1. Trimming cost V 4 bases and J 9 bases; bases outside gene matches: 8. CDR1 ENHRY and CDR2 SYGVKD come from the germline V gene. There are 13 residues in the CDR3. This chain's CDR3 is CAISGDTGEQAFF. Written as DNA, the CDR3 is TGTGCCATCAGTGGGGACACAGGGGAGCAAGCTTTCTTT.